These 28 T cell receptor beta chains share one sample of origin, sequenced in a study of shared T cell receptors in the human thymus. Sequenced by immunoSEQ multiplex PCR; TCRdb stores in-frame clones only, minus some. The sample lists about 380,000 clones, 95% occurring once. Sequencing used thymocytes. All receptors come from a human donor.

The chain links TRBV6-6 to TRBJ2-2; unclear D gene. The CDR3 runs to 13 residues. V lost 0 bases to trimming and J lost 4 bases, with 3 bases between them. Germline assignment: CDR1 MNHNY and CDR2 SVGAGI (reference sequence). CDR3 sequence (DNA): TGTGCCAGCAGTTACTCGGGCACCGGGGAGCTGTTTTTT. Its protein product is CASSYSGTGELFF.

About this clone itself: At one end, the junction sequence differs from germline, possibly due to a read error. Here the CDR3 DNA reads TGTGCTAGCAGCTCAAGACTAGCGGGAGGCCTAATAAGCAACGAGCAGTACTTC. Its protein is CASSSRLAGGLISNEQYF. The rearrangement links TRBV7-7 to TRBJ2-7, with 13 nucleotides matching TRBD2. In germline, CDR1 is SSHAT, CDR2 FNYEAQ (reference sequence). This CDR3 contains 18 residues.

In its sample, this clone was seen once. This sequence joins TRBV2 and TRBJ2-1; the match to TRBD2 covers 7 bases. CDR3 size: 13 residues. CDR1 SNHLY and CDR2 FYNNEI come from the germline V gene. V gave up 6 bases and J gave up 7 bases; unmatched junction bases: 6. The CDR3 sequence is CASSPTGGNEQFF. The CDR3 region has the DNA TGTGCCAGCAGCCCTACCGGGGGGAATGAGCAGTTCTTC.

The rearrangement uses TRBV4-3 and TRBJ2-4; 7 bases match TRBD1. V dropped 0 bases and J dropped 2; count of bases not matched to a gene: 4. Germline V gene data show CDR1 as LGHNA and CDR2 as YSLEER. This CDR3 has 16 amino acids. The CDR3: CASSQDRGLTKNIQYF. The CDR3 region has the DNA TGCGCCAGCAGCCAAGACAGGGGGTTGACCAAAAACATTCAGTACTTC.

The chain carries TRBV19 and TRBJ1-4, with TRBD1 identical over 11 bases. The CDR3 has 20 amino acids. J gave up 8 bases and V 6 bases, and 23 bases lay outside the gene matches. The germline V gene encodes CDR1 LNHDA and CDR2 SQIVND (reference sequence). The CDR3 region is CASRMLIFGQGARTREKLFF. CDR3 sequence (DNA): TGTGCCAGTAGAATGCTAATCTTCGGACAGGGGGCGCGAACGAGGGAAAAACTGTTTTTT. Together with reference TRBV19 and TRBJ1-4, the CDR3 gives the full variable domain: DGGITQSPKYLFRKEGQNVTLSCEQNLNHDAMYWYRQDPGQGLRLIYYSQIVNDFQKGDIAEGYSVSREKKESFPLTVTSAQKNPTAFYLCASRMLIFGQGARTREKLFFGSGTQLSVL.

The chain links TRBV29-1 to TRBJ1-2; no clear D gene. V was trimmed by 4 bases and J by 6 bases, leaving 6 bases between them. The CDR3 is 10 residues long. The germline V gene has CDR1 SQVTM and CDR2 ANQGSEA. The CDR3 nucleotides read TGCAGCGTTGGCCAAGATGGCTACACCTTC. Translated: CSVGQDGYTF. Full variable domain (missing parts from reference TRBV29-1 and TRBJ1-2): SAVISQKPSRDICQRGTSLTIQCQVDSQVTMMFWYRQQPGQSLTLIATANQGSEATYESGFVIDKFPISRPNLTFSTLTVSNMSPEDSSIYLCSVGQDGYTFGSGTRLTVV.

V and J are TRBV5-1 and TRBJ2-2, with D unresolved. The CDR3 extends over 14 amino acids. Germline V gives CDR1 SGHRS, CDR2 YFSETQ. The V end lost 4 bases, the J end lost 0 bases, and 7 bases lay between the germline ends. The CDR3 loop reads CASSRTANTGELFF. CDR3 nucleotides: TGCGCCAGCAGCCGGACGGCGAACACCGGGGAGCTGTTTTTT. The whole variable domain, remainder taken from reference TRBV5-1 and TRBJ2-2, is KAGVTQTPRYLIKTRGQQVTLSCSPISGHRSVSWYQQTPGQGLQFLFEYFSETQRNKGNFPGRFSGRQFSNSRSEMNVSTLELGDSALYLCASSRTANTGELFFGEGSRLTVL.

The rearrangement joins TRBV29-1 to TRBJ1-1, with D unclear. Germline V gene lookup returns CDR1 SQVTM and CDR2 ANQGSEA. The V end was cut by 0 bases, the J end by 4 bases, with 15 bases between. This CDR3 comprises 15 residues. CDR3 nucleotide sequence: TGCAGCGTTGAAGATAGGGCAGCACGGAGCACTGAAGCTTTCTTT. Amino acid sequence: CSVEDRAARSTEAFF.

The V gene is TRBV5-6, the J gene TRBJ1-2; maybe TRBD1 (6 bases). V was trimmed by 3 bases and J by 2 bases, leaving 17 bases between them. The CDR3 contains 16 residues. Germline V gene lookup returns CDR1 SGHDT and CDR2 YYEEEE. The CDR3 loop reads CASSSRGAVTNYGYTF. CDR3 nucleotide sequence: TGTGCCAGCAGCTCGAGGGGGGCAGTAACAAACTATGGCTACACCTTC.

The gene calls are TRBV29-1 and TRBJ2-6; 7 bases line up with TRBD1. The CDR3 sequence is 19 residues long. CDR1 and CDR2 from the germline V gene are SQVTM and ANQGSEA. V lost 0 bases, J lost 0 bases, and 11 bases stayed unmatched. CDR3 in amino acids: CSVEDLTGRRGSGANVLTF. The DNA of the CDR3 is TGCAGCGTTGAAGATTTGACAGGGCGACGAGGCTCTGGGGCCAACGTCCTGACTTTC.

This chain links TRBV7-2 with TRBJ2-7; 12 bases line up with TRBD2. The CDR3 is 18 residues long. J gave up 0 bases and V 0 bases, and 6 bases lay outside the gene matches. Germline CDR1 is SGHTA and CDR2 is FQGNSA. The DNA of the CDR3 is TGTGCCAGCAGCTTAGCGGGGGGGACTAGCGGGTGCTCCTACGAGCAGTACTTC. Amino acids: CASSLAGGTSGCSYEQYF.

V and J are TRBV27 and TRBJ2-5; D not certain. The end of the DNA is better explained by TRBJ2-7, so the J call may be wrong. This CDR3 contains 14 residues. Germline CDR1 MNHEY, CDR2 SMNVEV (reference sequence). CDR3: CASSITIFSYEQYF. The DNA for the CDR3 is TGTGCCAGCAGTATTACCATCTTCTCCTACGAGCAGTACTTC.

CDR3 sequence reads: CASSLGRGQSRYEQYF. CDR3 DNA sequence: TGTGCCAGCAGCTTAGGGCGGGGACAGAGCCGCTACGAGCAGTACTTC. The J gene is TRBJ2-7, the V gene TRBV7-9; D is possibly TRBD1 (7 bases). This CDR3 is built from 16 residues. V lost 1 base and J 3 bases, leaving 16 bases between the germline ends. The germline V gene has CDR1 SEHNR and CDR2 FQNEAQ (reference sequence).

The chain is built from TRBV10-3 and TRBJ1-5; 8 bases are shared with TRBD1. Germline trimming cut 3 bases from V and 7 bases from J; bases unmatched to any gene: 8. Germline lookup yields CDR1 ENHRY and CDR2 SYGVKD. CDR3 size: 15 residues. In DNA form, the CDR3 reads TGTGCCATCAGTGAACAGGGGGGCCCTCGGCAGCCCCAGCATTTT. Residues: CAISEQGGPRQPQHF.

The gene calls are TRBV5-1 and TRBJ1-2; 9 bases are shared with TRBD1. The CDR3 spans 14 residues. The ends lost 4 bases at V and 4 bases at J; junction bases unmatched: 5. Germline assignment: CDR1 SGHRS and CDR2 YFSETQ. The CDR3 sequence: CASSKQGACYGYTF. In nucleotides, the CDR3 is TGCGCCAGCAGCAAACAGGGGGCTTGCTATGGCTACACCTTC.

V usage is TRBV6-1 and J usage is TRBJ2-5; no clear D. The J call may be incorrect, as the DNA end agrees better with TRBJ2-7. This CDR3 is 13 amino acids long. Germline lookup yields CDR1 MNHNS and CDR2 SASEGT. As DNA, the CDR3 is TGTGCCAGCAGTGGTCGGCAGCACTACGAGCAGTACTTC. It is translated as CASSGRQHYEQYF.

The chain is built from TRBV27 and TRBJ1-2; TRBD1 matches at 7 bases. CDR3 size: 16 residues. The trim removed 6 bases at V and 0 bases at J, leaving 10 bases unmatched. CDR1 MNHEY and CDR2 SMNVEV come from the germline V gene (reference sequence). CDR3 in amino acids: CASSRRGQLTNYGYTF. CDR3 sequence (DNA): TGTGCCAGCAGCCGTAGGGGACAGCTCACTAACTATGGCTACACCTTC.

The V and J genes are TRBV5-6 and TRBJ2-3; TRBD2 matches at 9 bases. Unmatched junction bases numbered 17, after V lost 4 bases and J lost 2 bases. Germline loops: CDR1 SGHDT, CDR2 YYEEEE. The CDR3 is made up of 19 amino acids. This CDR3 reads CASSGGLAHTHEDTDTQYF. CDR3 DNA sequence: TGTGCCAGCAGCGGCGGACTAGCGCACACCCACGAGGACACAGATACGCAGTATTTT. The variable domain in full, completed from reference TRBV5-6 and TRBJ2-3, reads DAGVTQSPTHLIKTRGQQVTLRCSPKSGHDTVSWYQQALGQGPQFIFQYYEEEERQRGNFPDRFSGHQFPNYSSELNVNALLLGDSALYLCASSGGLAHTHEDTDTQYFGPGTRLTVL.

The table lists this clone with a count of one. The V gene is TRBV5-1, the J gene TRBJ2-2, with D possibly matching TRBD1 (6 bases). CDR1 is SGHRS, CDR2 YFSETQ, per germline. With 7 bases removed from V and 0 bases from J, the gap between germline ends came to 13 bases. The CDR3 sequence is 15 residues long. The CDR3 sequence is CASGIGGPNTGELFF. The DNA of the CDR3 is TGCGCCAGCGGCATAGGGGGACCGAACACCGGGGAGCTGTTTTTT. Using reference TRBV5-1 and TRBJ2-2 for the parts outside the CDR3, the full variable domain is KAGVTQTPRYLIKTRGQQVTLSCSPISGHRSVSWYQQTPGQGLQFLFEYFSETQRNKGNFPGRFSGRQFSNSRSEMNVSTLELGDSALYLCASGIGGPNTGELFFGEGSRLTVL.

This chain links TRBV11-3 with TRBJ1-1; D remains ambiguous. V was pared by 0 bases and J by 0 bases, with 2 bases between. Germline V gene sequence: CDR1 SGHNT, CDR2 YENEEA. The CDR3 is 13 amino acids. The CDR3 sequence: CASSLEMNTEAFF. The CDR3 nucleotides read TGTGCCAGCAGCTTAGAAATGAACACTGAAGCTTTCTTT.

The chain couples TRBV6-1 to TRBJ1-1; a possible D gene is TRBD1 (5 bases). The germline V gene has CDR1 MNHNS and CDR2 SASEGT. Trimming removed 5 bases at V and 3 bases at J, with 10 bases between. This CDR3 is built from 13 residues. The CDR3 loop reads CASSTRGDTEAFF. As DNA, the CDR3 is TGTGCCAGCAGTACCCGGGGGGACACTGAAGCTTTCTTT.

This clone appeared once. CDR3 protein: CASSRLDGTEAFF. For the CDR3, the DNA is TGTGCCAGCAGCCGACTAGACGGCACTGAAGCTTTCTTT. The rearrangement links TRBV28 to TRBJ1-1, with D hard to call. The germline V gene encodes CDR1 MDHEN and CDR2 SYDVKM. Trimming took 6 bases from V and 4 from J, leaving 12 bases between them. The CDR3 sequence is 13 residues long.

The chain couples TRBV7-6 to TRBJ2-1; 10 bases align to TRBD2. Germline V gives CDR1 SGHVS, CDR2 FNYEAQ. This CDR3 is 12 amino acids long. After removal of 5 bases from V and 11 bases from J, the junction contained 3 bases not matched to a gene. Here the CDR3 reads CASSLTSGKQFF. The CDR3, as DNA: TGTGCCAGCAGCCTAACTAGCGGGAAGCAGTTCTTC.

The J gene is TRBJ1-5, the V gene TRBV28, with no clear D. The germline V gene has CDR1 MDHEN and CDR2 SYDVKM. V lost 2 bases and J lost 6, with 20 bases in between. This CDR3 region has 17 residues. CDR3 residues: CASSLKDKRFSLQPQHF. CDR3 nucleotides: TGTGCCAGCAGTTTAAAGGATAAAAGGTTCTCTCTTCAGCCCCAGCATTTT.

The V call is TRBV20-1, the J call TRBJ2-7, with D unresolved. V gave up 6 bases and J gave up 3 bases, with 9 bases separating them. Germline values: CDR1 DFQATT, CDR2 SNEGSKA (reference sequence). The CDR3 has 11 residues. CDR3 nucleotide sequence: TGCAGTGCCGAAGTCCTCTACGAGCAGTACTTC. Its protein is CSAEVLYEQYF.

The genes are TRBV14 and TRBJ2-1; D remains ambiguous. V lost 0 bases to trimming and J lost 13 bases, with 10 bases between them. Looked up from germline, CDR1 is SGHDN and CDR2 is FVKESK. The CDR3 has 12 residues. The CDR3 here is CASSQELSSQFF. In nucleotides, the CDR3 is TGTGCCAGCAGCCAAGAACTAAGTAGTCAGTTCTTC. Drawing the rest from reference TRBV14 and TRBJ2-1, the complete variable domain is EAGVTQFPSHSVIEKGQTVTLRCDPISGHDNLYWYRRVMGKEIKFLLHFVKESKQDESGMPNNRFLAERTGGTYSTLKVQPAELEDSGVYFCASSQELSSQFFGPGTRLTVL.

The V gene is TRBV6-5, the J gene TRBJ2-5; D call uncertain. This CDR3 comprises 13 residues. Germline-derived CDR1 and CDR2 are MNHEY and SVGAGI. Deletions cut 5 bases from V and 4 bases from J, with 11 bases between. The CDR3 reads CASSPTRSETQYF. The CDR3 DNA reads as TGTGCCAGCAGTCCCACCCGGTCAGAGACCCAGTACTTC.

This rearrangement joins TRBV10-3 to TRBJ2-5; possible D gene TRBD2, 5 bases. There are 13 residues in the CDR3. Germline-derived CDR1 and CDR2 are ENHRY and SYGVKD. Trimming removed 10 bases at V and 1 base at J, with 13 bases between. CDR3 sequence: CASTSKSQETQYF. The DNA for the CDR3 is TGTGCCAGCACTAGTAAAAGCCAAGAGACCCAGTACTTC.